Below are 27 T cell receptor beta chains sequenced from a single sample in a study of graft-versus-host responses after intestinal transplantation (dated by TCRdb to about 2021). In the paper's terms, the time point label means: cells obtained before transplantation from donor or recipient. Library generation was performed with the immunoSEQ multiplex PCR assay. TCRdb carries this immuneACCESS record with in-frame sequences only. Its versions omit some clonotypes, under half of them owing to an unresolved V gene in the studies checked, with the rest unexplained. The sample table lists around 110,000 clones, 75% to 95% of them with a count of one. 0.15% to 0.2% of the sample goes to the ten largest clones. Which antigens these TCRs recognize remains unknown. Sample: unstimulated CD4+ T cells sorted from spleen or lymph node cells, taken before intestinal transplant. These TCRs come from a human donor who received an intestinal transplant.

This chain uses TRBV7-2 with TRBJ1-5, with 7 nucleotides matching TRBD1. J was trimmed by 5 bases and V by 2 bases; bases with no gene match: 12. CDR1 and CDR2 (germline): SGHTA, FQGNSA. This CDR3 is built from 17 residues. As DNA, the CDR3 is TGTGCCAGCAGCTTACGGGCGCCGGGGGACAGTTATCAGCCCCAGCATTTT. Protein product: CASSLRAPGDSYQPQHF.

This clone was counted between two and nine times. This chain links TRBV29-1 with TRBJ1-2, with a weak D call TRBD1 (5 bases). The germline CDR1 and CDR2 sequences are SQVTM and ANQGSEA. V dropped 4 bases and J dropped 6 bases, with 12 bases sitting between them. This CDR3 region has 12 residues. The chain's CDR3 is CSVGRGGDGYTF. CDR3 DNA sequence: TGCAGCGTTGGGAGGGGCGGGGATGGCTACACCTTC.

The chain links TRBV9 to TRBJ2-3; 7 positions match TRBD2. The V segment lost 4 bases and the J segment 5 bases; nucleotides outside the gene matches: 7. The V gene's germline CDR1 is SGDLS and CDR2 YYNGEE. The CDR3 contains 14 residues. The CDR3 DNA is TGTGCCAGCAGCATCCGACTAGCAGAAGATACGCAGTATTTT. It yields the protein CASSIRLAEDTQYF. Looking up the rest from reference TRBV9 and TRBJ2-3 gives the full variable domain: DSGVTQTPKHLITATGQRVTLRCSPRSGDLSVYWYQQSLDQGLQFLIQYYNGEERAKGNILERFSAQQFPDLHSELNLSSLELGDSALYFCASSIRLAEDTQYFGPGTRLTVL.

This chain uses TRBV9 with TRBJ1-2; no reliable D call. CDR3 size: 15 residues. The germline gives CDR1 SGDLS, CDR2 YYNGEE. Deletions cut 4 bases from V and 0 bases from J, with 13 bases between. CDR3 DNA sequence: TGTGCCAGCAGCCCCCAGACAAGTCCTAACTATGGCTACACCTTC. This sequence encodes CASSPQTSPNYGYTF.

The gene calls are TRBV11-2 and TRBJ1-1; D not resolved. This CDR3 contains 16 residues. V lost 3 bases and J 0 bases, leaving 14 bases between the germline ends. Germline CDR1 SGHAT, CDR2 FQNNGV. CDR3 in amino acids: CASSFTGRRMNTEAFF. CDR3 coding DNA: TGTGCCAGCAGCTTCACGGGGAGGCGAATGAACACTGAAGCTTTCTTT.

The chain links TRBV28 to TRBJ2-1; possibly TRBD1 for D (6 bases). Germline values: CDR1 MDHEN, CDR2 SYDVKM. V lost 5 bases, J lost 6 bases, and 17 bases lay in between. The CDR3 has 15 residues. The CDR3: CASSTGTLLFNEQFF. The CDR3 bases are TGTGCCAGCAGTACCGGGACACTTCTCTTCAATGAGCAGTTCTTC.

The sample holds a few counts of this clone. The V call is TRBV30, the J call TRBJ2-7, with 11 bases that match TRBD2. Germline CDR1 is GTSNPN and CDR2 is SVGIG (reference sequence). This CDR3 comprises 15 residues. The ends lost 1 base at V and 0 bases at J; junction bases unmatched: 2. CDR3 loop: CAWSGTSGRSYEQYF. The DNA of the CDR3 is TGTGCCTGGAGTGGGACTAGCGGGCGCTCCTACGAGCAGTACTTC.

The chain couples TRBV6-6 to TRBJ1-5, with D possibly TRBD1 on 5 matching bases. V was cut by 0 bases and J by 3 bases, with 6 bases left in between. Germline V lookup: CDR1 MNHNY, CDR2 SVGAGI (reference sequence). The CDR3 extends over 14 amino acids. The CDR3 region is CASSYSGVNQPQHF. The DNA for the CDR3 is TGTGCCAGCAGTTACTCAGGGGTCAATCAGCCCCAGCATTTT.

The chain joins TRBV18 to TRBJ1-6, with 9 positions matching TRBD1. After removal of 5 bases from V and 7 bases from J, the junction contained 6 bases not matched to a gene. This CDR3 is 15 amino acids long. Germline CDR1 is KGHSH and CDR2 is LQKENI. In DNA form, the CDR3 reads TGTGCCAGCTCATCCTGGACAGGGGACAATTCACCCCTCCACTTT. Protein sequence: CASSSWTGDNSPLHF.

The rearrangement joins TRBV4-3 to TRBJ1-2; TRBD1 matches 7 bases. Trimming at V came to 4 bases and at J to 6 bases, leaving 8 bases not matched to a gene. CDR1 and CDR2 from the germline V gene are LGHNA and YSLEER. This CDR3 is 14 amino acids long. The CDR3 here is CASSLDRARDGYTF. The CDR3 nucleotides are TGCGCCAGCAGCCTCGACAGGGCGCGGGATGGCTACACCTTC.

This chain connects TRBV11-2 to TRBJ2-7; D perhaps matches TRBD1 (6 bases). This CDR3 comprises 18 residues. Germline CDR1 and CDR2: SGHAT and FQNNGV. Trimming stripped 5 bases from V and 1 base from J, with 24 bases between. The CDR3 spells CASSPPMVQQGLSYEQYF. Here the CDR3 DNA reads TGTGCCAGCAGCCCGCCGATGGTTCAACAGGGATTGTCCTACGAGCAGTACTTC.

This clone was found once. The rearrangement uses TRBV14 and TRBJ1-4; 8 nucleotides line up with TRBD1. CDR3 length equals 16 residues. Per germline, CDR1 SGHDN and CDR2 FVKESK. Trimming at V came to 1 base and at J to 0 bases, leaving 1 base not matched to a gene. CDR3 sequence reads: CASSQAGGATNEKLFF. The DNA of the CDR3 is TGTGCCAGCAGCCAAGCAGGGGGCGCAACTAATGAAAAACTGTTTTTT.

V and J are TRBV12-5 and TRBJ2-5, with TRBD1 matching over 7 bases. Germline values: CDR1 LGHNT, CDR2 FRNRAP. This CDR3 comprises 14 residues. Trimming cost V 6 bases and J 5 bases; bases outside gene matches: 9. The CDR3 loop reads CASGKTGSDETQYF. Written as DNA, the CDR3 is TGTGCTAGTGGAAAGACAGGGTCGGACGAGACCCAGTACTTC.

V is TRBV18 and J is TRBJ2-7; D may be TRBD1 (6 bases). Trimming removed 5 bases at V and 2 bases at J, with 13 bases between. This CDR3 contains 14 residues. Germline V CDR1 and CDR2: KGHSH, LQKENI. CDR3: CASSAGTNTYEQYF. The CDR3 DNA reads TGTGCCAGCTCAGCCGGGACAAATACCTACGAGCAGTACTTC.

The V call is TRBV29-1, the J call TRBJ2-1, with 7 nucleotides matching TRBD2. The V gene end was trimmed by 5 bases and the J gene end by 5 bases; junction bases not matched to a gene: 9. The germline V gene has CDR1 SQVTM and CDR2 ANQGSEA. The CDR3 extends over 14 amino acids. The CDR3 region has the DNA TGCAGCGTTCGGATCGCTAGCGGAAACAATGAGCAGTTCTTC. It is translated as CSVRIASGNNEQFF.

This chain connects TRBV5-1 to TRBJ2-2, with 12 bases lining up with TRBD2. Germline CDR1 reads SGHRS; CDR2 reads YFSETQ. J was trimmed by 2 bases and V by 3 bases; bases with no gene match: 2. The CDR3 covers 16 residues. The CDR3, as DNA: TGCGCCAGCAGCTGGACTAGCGGGACCAACACCGGGGAGCTGTTTTTT. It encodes CASSWTSGTNTGELFF.

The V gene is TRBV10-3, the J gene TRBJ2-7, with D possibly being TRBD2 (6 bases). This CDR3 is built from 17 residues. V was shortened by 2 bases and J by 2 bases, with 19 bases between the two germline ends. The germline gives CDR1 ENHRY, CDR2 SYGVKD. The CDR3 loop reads CAISERGGTLRTYEQYF. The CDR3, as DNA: TGTGCCATCAGTGAGCGAGGAGGGACTCTAAGGACCTACGAGCAGTACTTC.

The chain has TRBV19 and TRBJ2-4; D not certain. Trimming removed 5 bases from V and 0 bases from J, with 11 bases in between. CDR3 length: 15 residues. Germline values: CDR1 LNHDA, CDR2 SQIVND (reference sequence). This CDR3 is CASSLAVLAKNIQYF. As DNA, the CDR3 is TGTGCCAGTAGTTTGGCGGTCTTAGCCAAAAACATTCAGTACTTC.

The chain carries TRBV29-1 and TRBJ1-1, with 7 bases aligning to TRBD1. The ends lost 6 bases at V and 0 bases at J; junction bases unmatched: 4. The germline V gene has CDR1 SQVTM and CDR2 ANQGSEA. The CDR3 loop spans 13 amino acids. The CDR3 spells CSVRQGLNTEAFF. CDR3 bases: TGCAGCGTCCGACAGGGATTGAACACTGAAGCTTTCTTT.

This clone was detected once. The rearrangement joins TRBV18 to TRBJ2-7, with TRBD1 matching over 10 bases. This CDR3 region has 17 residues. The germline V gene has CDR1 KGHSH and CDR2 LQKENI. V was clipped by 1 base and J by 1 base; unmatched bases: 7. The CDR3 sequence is CASSPLVAGQGSYEQYF. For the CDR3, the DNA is TGTGCCAGCTCACCACTAGTTGCGGGACAGGGGTCCTACGAGCAGTACTTC.

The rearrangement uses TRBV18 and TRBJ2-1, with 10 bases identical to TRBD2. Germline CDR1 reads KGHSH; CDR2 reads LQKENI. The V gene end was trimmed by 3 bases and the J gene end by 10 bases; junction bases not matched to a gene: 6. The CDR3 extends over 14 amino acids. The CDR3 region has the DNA TGTGCCAGCTCACCGGGACTAGCGTTTCGGGAGCAGTTCTTC. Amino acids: CASSPGLAFREQFF.

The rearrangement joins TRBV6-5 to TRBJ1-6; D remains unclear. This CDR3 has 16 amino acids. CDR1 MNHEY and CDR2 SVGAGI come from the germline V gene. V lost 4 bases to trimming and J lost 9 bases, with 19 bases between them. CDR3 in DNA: TGTGCCAGCAGTTCCGCTACGACATGGAGCGGTTCACCCCTCCACTTT. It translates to CASSSATTWSGSPLHF.

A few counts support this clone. Here the CDR3 DNA reads TGCGCCAGCAGCTTGGGGACAGAAAATCAGCCCCAGCATTTT. It yields the protein CASSLGTENQPQHF. The rearrangement links TRBV5-1 to TRBJ1-5, with a weak D call TRBD1 (6 bases). Germline loops: CDR1 SGHRS, CDR2 YFSETQ. The CDR3 runs to 14 residues. V lost 0 bases and J lost 4, with 8 bases in between. The full variable domain, its missing parts supplied by reference TRBV5-1 and TRBJ1-5, is KAGVTQTPRYLIKTRGQQVTLSCSPISGHRSVSWYQQTPGQGLQFLFEYFSETQRNKGNFPGRFSGRQFSNSRSEMNVSTLELGDSALYLCASSLGTENQPQHFGDGTRLSIL.

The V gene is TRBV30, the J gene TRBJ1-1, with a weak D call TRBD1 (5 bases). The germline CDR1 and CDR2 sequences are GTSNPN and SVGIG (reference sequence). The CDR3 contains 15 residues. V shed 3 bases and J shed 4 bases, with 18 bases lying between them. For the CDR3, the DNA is TGTGCCTGGAGAGAGACTAGGGGTAAGGGCACTGAAGCTTTCTTT. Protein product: CAWRETRGKGTEAFF.

As DNA, the CDR3 is TGTGCCAGCAGTGAATACAGGGCGGATGGCTACACCTTC. Its protein is CASSEYRADGYTF. The gene calls are TRBV6-1 and TRBJ1-2, with D possibly TRBD1 on 6 matching bases. This CDR3 is built from 13 residues. Per germline, CDR1 MNHNS and CDR2 SASEGT. Trimming stripped 2 bases from V and 6 bases from J, with 10 bases between.

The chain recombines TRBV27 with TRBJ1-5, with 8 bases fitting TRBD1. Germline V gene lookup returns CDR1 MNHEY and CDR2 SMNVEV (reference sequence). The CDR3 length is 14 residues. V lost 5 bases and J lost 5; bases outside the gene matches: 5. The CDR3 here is CASSRTGTYQPQHF. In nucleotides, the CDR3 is TGTGCCAGCAGTCGGACAGGGACCTATCAGCCCCAGCATTTT.

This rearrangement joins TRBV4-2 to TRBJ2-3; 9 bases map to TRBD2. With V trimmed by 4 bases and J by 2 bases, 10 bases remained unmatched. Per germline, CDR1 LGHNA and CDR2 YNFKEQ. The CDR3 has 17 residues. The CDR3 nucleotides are TGTGCCAGCAGCCCCGGCGGGGGACTAGCCTACACAGATACGCAGTATTTT. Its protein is CASSPGGGLAYTDTQYF.